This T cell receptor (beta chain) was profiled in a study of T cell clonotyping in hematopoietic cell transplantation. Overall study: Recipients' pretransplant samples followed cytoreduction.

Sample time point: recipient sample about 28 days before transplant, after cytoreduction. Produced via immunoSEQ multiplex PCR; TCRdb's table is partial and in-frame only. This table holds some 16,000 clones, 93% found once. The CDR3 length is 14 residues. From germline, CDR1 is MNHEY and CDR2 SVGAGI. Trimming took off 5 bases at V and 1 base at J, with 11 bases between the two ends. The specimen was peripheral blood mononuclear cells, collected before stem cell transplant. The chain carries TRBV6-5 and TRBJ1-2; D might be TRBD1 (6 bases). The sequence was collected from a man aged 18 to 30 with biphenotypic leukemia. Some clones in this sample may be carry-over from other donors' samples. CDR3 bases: TGTGCCAGCAGTGGGGGCGGTTTTAACTATGGCTACACCTTC. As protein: CASSGGGFNYGYTF.